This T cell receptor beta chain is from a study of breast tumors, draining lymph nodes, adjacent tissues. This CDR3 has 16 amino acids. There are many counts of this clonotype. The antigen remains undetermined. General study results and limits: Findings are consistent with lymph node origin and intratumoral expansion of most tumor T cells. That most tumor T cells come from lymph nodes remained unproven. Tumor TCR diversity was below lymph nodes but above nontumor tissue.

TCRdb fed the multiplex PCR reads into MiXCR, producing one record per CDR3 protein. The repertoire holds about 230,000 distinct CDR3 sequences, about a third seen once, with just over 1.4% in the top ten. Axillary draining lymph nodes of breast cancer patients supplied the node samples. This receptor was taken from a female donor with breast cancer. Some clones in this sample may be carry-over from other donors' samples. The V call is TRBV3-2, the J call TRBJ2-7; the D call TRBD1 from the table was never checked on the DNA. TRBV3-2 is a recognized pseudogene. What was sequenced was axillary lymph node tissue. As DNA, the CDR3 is TGTGCCAGCAGCCCTATAGGGGCTAAGGGCATCTACGAGCAGTACTTC. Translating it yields CASSPIGAKGIYEQYF.